This T cell receptor beta chain was obtained from a study of T cell changes during pregnancy in multiple sclerosis. Trimming at V came to 2 bases and at J to 4 bases, leaving 7 bases not matched to a gene. Per the germline V gene, CDR1 is MDHEN and CDR2 is SYDVKM. The CDR3 runs to 16 residues. This table comes from immunoSEQ multiplex PCR, and its TCRdb copy is limited to in-frame clones, with some not included. The sample carries about 38,000 clones, around 90% recorded once. This TCR came from a female donor with multiple sclerosis, enrolled in a pregnancy study. The sequencing here drew on CD8+ T cells from peripheral blood mononuclear cells, taken after pregnancy. The rearrangement joins TRBV28 to TRBJ2-2; 7 bases fit TRBD2. CDR3 sequence (DNA): TGTGCCAGCAGTTTACGGCTAGCGGAATTCACCGGGGAGCTGTTTTTT. Residues: CASSLRLAEFTGELFF.